This is a list of T cell receptor beta chains from one sample in a study of vaccination and CD4 T cells after COVID-19. Their antigens remain unidentified. TCRdb reanalysed the PCR reads using MiXCR and keeps one entry per CDR3 protein. The sample shows some 14,000 distinct CDR3 sequences, approximately 55% of them seen only once. Sequencing input: CD4+ T cells from blood, cultured in vitro. The receptor set was obtained from a human donor who had recovered from COVID-19. Each CDR3 is given with its conserved first and last residue. Fields, in order: D gene, clone size, V gene, J gene, CDR3 DNA, CDR3 protein. The D gene is left open where the match is weak. Clone size appears in some rows only: once, few, many, or a class for an expanded clone.

d_gene: TRBD1
abundance: NA
v_gene: TRBV20-1
j_gene: TRBJ1-1
CDR3nt: TGCAGTGCTAGAGATCGACAGGGTTCGGTTATGAACACTGAAGCTTTCTTT
CDR3aa: CSARDRQGSVMNTEAFF

d_gene: TRBD2
abundance: NA
v_gene: TRBV28
j_gene: TRBJ2-7
CDR3nt: TGTGCCAGCATGCGGGAGGTCCCCTACGAGCAGTACTTC
CDR3aa: CASMREVPYEQYF

d_gene: NA
abundance: few
v_gene: TRBV25-1
j_gene: TRBJ1-1
CDR3nt: TGTGCCAGCAGTGAATCTAGGGGAAGGGGAGGCACTGAAGCTTTCTTT
CDR3aa: CASSESRGRGGTEAFF

d_gene: NA
abundance: NA
v_gene: TRBV23-1
j_gene: TRBJ2-3
CDR3nt: TGCGCCAGCAGTCAATGGGGGCAGGAGAACACAGATACGCAGTATTTT
CDR3aa: CASSQWGQENTDTQYF

d_gene: TRBD1
abundance: NA
v_gene: TRBV19
j_gene: TRBJ2-5
CDR3nt: TGTGCCAGTAGTATACAGGGGGCTGAGACCCAGTACTTC
CDR3aa: CASSIQGAETQYF

d_gene: NA
abundance: NA
v_gene: TRBV6-1
j_gene: TRBJ2-7
CDR3nt: TGTGCCAGCACTAAGGCGGGCTGGAGCTCCTACGAGCAGTACTTC
CDR3aa: CASTKAGWSSYEQYF

d_gene: NA
abundance: NA
v_gene: TRBV12-3/TRBV12-4
j_gene: TRBJ2-5
CDR3nt: TGTGCCAGCATCCTCGACGCGGGGACCCAGTACTTC
CDR3aa: CASILDAGTQYF

d_gene: NA
abundance: NA
v_gene: TRBV19
j_gene: TRBJ1-1
CDR3nt: TGTGCCAGTAGTATCCCAGGGATGGGGAACACTGAAGCTTTCTTT
CDR3aa: CASSIPGMGNTEAFF

d_gene: TRBD1
abundance: NA
v_gene: TRBV20-1
j_gene: TRBJ2-7
CDR3nt: TGCAGTGCTAGAGATGGCAGGGGGCTGGACTACGAGCAGTACTTC
CDR3aa: CSARDGRGLDYEQYF

d_gene: NA
abundance: NA
v_gene: TRBV14
j_gene: TRBJ1-2
CDR3nt: TGTGCCAGCAGCCCGACGGTCCGCTATGGCTACACCTTC
CDR3aa: CASSPTVRYGYTF